The rows below give T cell receptor beta chains drawn from one sample of a study of shared clonotypes between healthy human individuals. The table came from immunoSEQ multiplex PCR; TCRdb's copy has only in-frame clones and leaves some out. Here the sample spans 700,000 or so clones, approximately 75% being singletons. Specimen: memory CD4+ T cells sorted from blood. These receptors all come from a woman in her twenties or thirties in good health. The conserved cysteine and the conserved F or W are not part of the CDR3 here.

j_gene: TRBJ2-1
v_gene: TRBV5-1
CDR3aa: ASSSNRAENEQF

j_gene: TRBJ2-7
v_gene: TRBV6-5
CDR3aa: ASSYSYGYEQY

j_gene: TRBJ2-1
v_gene: TRBV18
CDR3aa: ASSPIAAPLGDEQF

j_gene: TRBJ2-1
v_gene: TRBV28
CDR3aa: ASSSIAREYNEQF

j_gene: TRBJ2-7
v_gene: TRBV28
CDR3aa: ASSPTLGTGITYEQY

j_gene: TRBJ2-5
v_gene: TRBV28
CDR3aa: ASSRTPGRGKQETQY

j_gene: TRBJ2-7
v_gene: TRBV28
CDR3aa: ASSPGTSLDYEQY

j_gene: TRBJ1-1
v_gene: TRBV4-1
CDR3aa: ASSPTENTEAF

j_gene: TRBJ2-1
v_gene: TRBV10-3
CDR3aa: AISPRANEQF

j_gene: TRBJ2-2
v_gene: TRBV10-3
CDR3aa: AISESFVDLLTGELF

j_gene: TRBJ2-1
v_gene: TRBV5-1
CDR3aa: ASSSDSGSYNEQF

j_gene: TRBJ1-2
v_gene: TRBV2
CDR3aa: ASRDRERYGYT

j_gene: TRBJ2-5
v_gene: TRBV27
CDR3aa: ASSLAGATETQY

j_gene: TRBJ1-5
v_gene: TRBV15
CDR3aa: ATRGSGAGPQH

j_gene: TRBJ2-1
v_gene: TRBV27
CDR3aa: ASRGLGGSSYNEQF

j_gene: TRBJ2-7
v_gene: TRBV6-1
CDR3aa: ASSGTSTTYEQY

j_gene: TRBJ1-5
v_gene: TRBV28
CDR3aa: ASSAHKGSSNQPQH

j_gene: TRBJ2-1
v_gene: TRBV7-2
CDR3aa: ASSLEGTSGYNEQF

j_gene: TRBJ2-1
v_gene: TRBV6-1
CDR3aa: ASSEDIGTNEPDEQF

j_gene: TRBJ1-5
v_gene: TRBV6-1
CDR3aa: ASSGDRSNQPQH

j_gene: TRBJ1-3
v_gene: TRBV2
CDR3aa: ASTGQNSGNTIY

j_gene: TRBJ1-1
v_gene: TRBV6-1
CDR3aa: ASSGSLGQGNTEAF

j_gene: TRBJ2-3
v_gene: TRBV21-1
CDR3aa: ASSKDSTSFADTQY

j_gene: TRBJ2-1
v_gene: TRBV7-2
CDR3aa: ASSRLGAWDEQF

j_gene: TRBJ2-7
v_gene: TRBV2
CDR3aa: ASSDESGYEQY

j_gene: TRBJ2-2
v_gene: TRBV6-5
CDR3aa: ASRKQGTGELF

j_gene: NA
v_gene: TRBV7-6
CDR3aa: ASSLADSYEQY

j_gene: TRBJ2-3
v_gene: TRBV5-1
CDR3aa: ASSGFSDRRPHPPDTQY

j_gene: TRBJ2-5
v_gene: TRBV28
CDR3aa: ASSKTTGPETQY

j_gene: TRBJ1-4
v_gene: TRBV30
CDR3aa: AWSFPNMPRGGGASEKLF

j_gene: TRBJ2-1
v_gene: TRBV27
CDR3aa: ASSAGGVYNEQF

j_gene: TRBJ2-5
v_gene: TRBV6-6
CDR3aa: ASSPWTRKETQY

j_gene: TRBJ2-1
v_gene: TRBV18
CDR3aa: ASSDPGLAGSSYNEQF

j_gene: TRBJ2-7
v_gene: TRBV9
CDR3aa: ASSPRLAGSPVRVNEQY

j_gene: TRBJ2-1
v_gene: TRBV7-9
CDR3aa: ASREYNEQF

j_gene: TRBJ2-2
v_gene: TRBV7-2
CDR3aa: ASSFSAGTSGSGELF

j_gene: TRBJ2-4
v_gene: TRBV7-2
CDR3aa: ASSSLGGRIAKNIQY

j_gene: TRBJ2-2
v_gene: TRBV29-1
CDR3aa: SVEVEQSFGGELF